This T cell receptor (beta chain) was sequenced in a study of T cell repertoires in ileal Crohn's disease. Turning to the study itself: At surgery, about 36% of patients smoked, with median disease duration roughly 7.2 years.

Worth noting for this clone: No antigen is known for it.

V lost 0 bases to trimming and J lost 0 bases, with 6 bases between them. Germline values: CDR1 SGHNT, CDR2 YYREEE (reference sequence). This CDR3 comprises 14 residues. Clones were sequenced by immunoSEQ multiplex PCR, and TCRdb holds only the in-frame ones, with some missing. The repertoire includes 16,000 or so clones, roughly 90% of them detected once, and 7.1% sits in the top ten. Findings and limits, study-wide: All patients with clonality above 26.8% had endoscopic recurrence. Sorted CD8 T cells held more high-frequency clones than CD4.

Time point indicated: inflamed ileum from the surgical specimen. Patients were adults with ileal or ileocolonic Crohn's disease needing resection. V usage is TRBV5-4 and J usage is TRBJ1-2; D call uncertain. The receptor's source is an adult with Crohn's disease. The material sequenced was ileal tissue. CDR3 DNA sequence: TGTGCCAGCAGCTTGGACATCACTAACTATGGCTACACCTTC. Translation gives CASSLDITNYGYTF.